This T cell receptor beta chain was captured by sequencing in a study of blood T cells in healthy people across ages. Study findings and constraints: Unsorted PBMC material precluded a definitive naive versus antigen-experienced comparison.

As concerns this clonotype: Its target is not known.

It was with a sample-barcoded 5' primer and a J-beta primer mix that a second PCR of about 7 to 12 cycles was run. One entry per CDR3 protein, called by TCRdb with MiXCR from the 5' RACE reads. Of hundreds of thousands of distinct CDR3 sequences listed, about 54% are singletons. Germline assignment: CDR1 LGHDT and CDR2 YNNKEL (reference sequence). With 6 bases clipped from V and 3 bases from J, the junction kept 6 bases outside the gene matches. CDR3 length: 14 amino acids. Specimen: blood. The rearrangement links TRBV3-1 to TRBJ1-1, with TRBD1 identical over 8 bases. The TCR was taken from a man aged 55-75 years in good health. This chain's CDR3 is CASRQGARDTEAFF. CDR3 bases: TGTGCCAGCAGGCAGGGGGCGAGGGACACTGAAGCTTTCTTT.